Following are 25 T cell receptor beta chains from one sample sequenced in a study of T cell repertoires in cytomegalovirus infection (dated by TCRdb to the late 2010s). These TCRs' antigens remain unknown. The sample's treatment or condition, from its label and the paper: in vitro stimulation with specific CMV peptide epitopes to enrich CMV-specific T cells. The listed sequencing device is Illumina HiSeq 1500. Using fastp at Q25 and MiXCR, TCRdb reprocessed the public reads and kept productive beta chains. Every entry covers one CDR3 protein and lists the most common genes and DNA from its rows. This sample holds 900,000 to 950,000 distinct CDR3 sequences; approximately 33% were observed only once. The ten largest clones represent around 15% of the sample. The sequences come from cultured CD8+ T cells from PBMCs, collected from culture after CMV antigen stimulation. These receptors came from a human donor in good health (CMV status not recorded). Some clones in this sample may be carry-over from other donors' samples.

The rearrangement uses TRBV9 and TRBJ1-1; TRBD1 is a possible D gene (5 bases). Between the trimmed V and J ends, which lost 4 bases and 7 bases, there was a span of 23 bases. The CDR3 sequence is 16 residues long. Germline loops: CDR1 SGDLS, CDR2 YYNGEE. The CDR3 DNA reads as TGTGCCAGCAGCCCAGATCCACAGGTTAATTTCAATGAAGCTTTCTTT. Its translation: CASSPDPQVNFNEAFF.

The chain joins TRBV19 to TRBJ1-1; 9 bases are a match to TRBD1. The germline V gene encodes CDR1 LNHDA and CDR2 SQIVND (reference sequence). The CDR3 consists of 17 residues. V was clipped by 6 bases and J by 1 base; unmatched bases: 12. CDR3 nucleotide sequence: TGTGCCAGTAGCGAACGGACAGGGGCGAATACGAACACTGAAGCTTTCTTT. This sequence encodes CASSERTGANTNTEAFF.

The gene calls are TRBV11-1 and TRBJ2-7; a possible D gene is TRBD1 (6 bases). V shed 5 bases and J shed 0 bases, with 14 bases lying between them. Germline CDR1 reads SGHAT; CDR2 reads FQDESV (reference sequence). This CDR3 contains 15 residues. CDR3 region: CASSSRDTDSYEQYF. The DNA for the CDR3 is TGTGCCAGCAGCAGCCGGGACACCGACTCCTACGAGCAGTACTTC. Full variable domain (remainder filled in from reference TRBV11-1 and TRBJ2-7): EAEVAQSPRYKITEKSQAVAFWCDPISGHATLYWYRQILGQGPELLVQFQDESVVDDSQLPKDRFSAERLKGVDSTLKIQPAELGDSAMYLCASSSRDTDSYEQYFGPGTRLTVT.

This clonotype turned up a few times. The J gene is TRBJ1-1, the V gene TRBV12-3 or TRBV12-4, with D perhaps matching TRBD1 (5 bases). Trimming left V 5 bases short and J 10 bases short, with 20 bases between. This CDR3 is built from 14 residues. CDR3 residues: CASSPGHQDLVAFF. In DNA form, the CDR3 reads TGTGCCAGCAGTCCAGGGCACCAGGATCTCGTAGCTTTCTTT.

The chain couples TRBV2 to TRBJ1-5, with D perhaps TRBD1 (6 bases). Germline CDR1 reads SNHLY; CDR2 reads FYNNEI. The V end lost 7 bases, the J end lost 4 bases, and 23 bases lay between the germline ends. This CDR3 has 17 residues. CDR3 coding DNA: TGTGCCAGCAATAGCGGGCTACAGGGAAGAAGGAATCAGCCCCAGCATTTT. This gives the protein CASNSGLQGRRNQPQHF.

This clonotype was observed many times. V usage is TRBV7-9 and J usage is TRBJ2-1, with a tentative D call TRBD1 (6 bases). Germline CDR1 reads SEHNR; CDR2 reads FQNEAQ (reference sequence). V was pared by 5 bases and J by 11 bases, with 13 bases between. The CDR3 has 12 residues. CDR3 loop: CASSPPGQKQFF. The DNA of the CDR3 is TGTGCCAGCAGCCCCCCGGGACAAAAGCAGTTCTTC.

The rearrangement links TRBV6-1 to TRBJ2-7; TRBD1 might be the D (6 bases). The CDR3 sequence is 15 residues long. V was clipped by 5 bases and J by 0 bases, with 14 bases between them. CDR1 is MNHNS and CDR2 is SASEGT in the germline V gene. CDR3: CASSLHRDNSYEQYV. The CDR3 region has the DNA TGTGCCAGCAGTCTCCATAGGGACAACTCCTACGAGCAGTACGTC.

This chain connects TRBV19 to TRBJ2-2; D is undetermined. Trimming took off 7 bases at V and 0 bases at J, with 15 bases between the two ends. CDR3 size: 16 residues. From germline, CDR1 is LNHDA and CDR2 SQIVND (reference sequence). CDR3 loop: CASTPIGQTNTGELFF. The CDR3 coding sequence is TGTGCCAGTACCCCCATAGGTCAGACGAACACCGGGGAGCTGTTTTTT.

J is TRBJ2-7 and V is TRBV27; D remains unclear. CDR1 is MNHEY and CDR2 is SMNVEV in the germline V gene (reference sequence). The CDR3 sequence is 13 residues long. Deletions cut 0 bases from V and 9 bases from J, with 12 bases between. In DNA form, the CDR3 reads TGTGCCAGCAGTTTATCCGGGCAGAGTTGGCAGTACGTC. Amino acid sequence: CASSLSGQSWQYV.

The chain joins TRBV20-1 to TRBJ2-7; 9 positions match TRBD2. V dropped 3 bases and J dropped 0; count of bases not matched to a gene: 9. Germline V CDR1 and CDR2: DFQATT, SNEGSKA (reference sequence). CDR3 size: 16 residues. CDR3 nucleotide sequence: TGCAGTGCTAGTAAGGTAGCGGGGGTTTACTCCTACGAGCAGTACGTC. Amino acids: CSASKVAGVYSYEQYV.

This sequence joins TRBV7-6 and TRBJ2-7; TRBD1 might be the D (6 bases). The V and J ends lost 5 bases and 4 bases respectively, with 18 bases between them. Germline V gene sequence: CDR1 SGHVS, CDR2 FNYEAQ. The CDR3 extends over 15 amino acids. CDR3 loop: CASSAPGQTFYEQYF. Written as DNA, the CDR3 is TGTGCCAGCAGCGCACCGGGACAAACATTTTACGAGCAGTACTTC.

The V call is TRBV7-9, the J call TRBJ1-1; D not resolved. V was shortened by 5 bases and J by 3 bases, with 16 bases between the two germline ends. In germline, CDR1 is SEHNR, CDR2 FQNEAQ (reference sequence). The CDR3 extends over 15 amino acids. CDR3: CASSPGIGLDTEAFF. CDR3 nucleotide sequence: TGTGCCAGCAGCCCTGGGATAGGGCTGGACACTGAAGCTTTCTTT.

The chain employs TRBV2 and TRBJ1-4, with D possibly being TRBD1 (6 bases). V dropped 6 bases and J dropped 8 bases, with 16 bases sitting between them. Germline CDR1 and CDR2: SNHLY and FYNNEI. The CDR3 consists of 14 residues. The CDR3: CASSLRGYDEKLFF. The CDR3 DNA sequence: TGTGCCAGCAGCCTCAGGGGTTATGACGAAAAACTGTTTTTT.

This clonotype is a singleton in its sample. This chain links TRBV11-2 with TRBJ1-1, with a tentative D call TRBD1 (5 bases). This CDR3 is built from 15 residues. Germline assignment: CDR1 SGHAT and CDR2 FQNNGV. Between the trimmed V and J ends, which lost 3 bases and 1 base, there was a span of 12 bases. CDR3 DNA sequence: TGTGCCAGCAGCTTCCCTGGGGGGGGGAACACTGAAGCTTTCTTT. Its protein product is CASSFPGGGNTEAFF.

This clonotype was counted ten times or more. This chain joins TRBV13 and TRBJ2-1, with TRBD2 matching over 10 bases. CDR1 is PRHDT and CDR2 is FYEKMQ in the germline V gene (reference sequence). Losses at the gene ends were 5 bases for V and 8 bases for J; bases not matched to a gene: 3. This CDR3 has 13 residues. Here the CDR3 reads CASSTGTSDEQFF. CDR3 bases: TGTGCCAGCAGCACCGGGACTAGCGATGAGCAGTTCTTC.

The sample holds a few counts of this clonotype. V usage is TRBV27 and J usage is TRBJ1-5; TRBD1 is a possible D gene (6 bases). Trimming left V 6 bases short and J 1 base short, with 13 bases between. Germline values: CDR1 MNHEY, CDR2 SMNVEV (reference sequence). CDR3 size: 15 residues. CDR3 DNA: TGTGCCAGCAGATCAGGGGCTGGGAGCAATCAGCCCCAGCATTTT. Protein product: CASRSGAGSNQPQHF.

The chain combines TRBV6-6 with TRBJ1-2; no clear D gene. The CDR3 extends over 14 amino acids. V dropped 2 bases and J dropped 0 bases, with 7 bases sitting between them. The germline V gene has CDR1 MNHNY and CDR2 SVGAGI (reference sequence). CDR3 sequence reads: CASSYGGSNYGYTF. CDR3 bases: TGTGCCAGCAGTTACGGAGGCTCTAACTATGGCTACACCTTC.

The chain is built from TRBV12-3 or TRBV12-4 and TRBJ1-5; TRBD1 matches 8 bases. The V and J ends lost 3 bases and 5 bases, in that order; junction bases with no gene match: 9. The CDR3 runs to 16 residues. The CDR3 region is CASSLARGRSHQPQHF. The DNA of the CDR3 is TGTGCCAGCAGTTTGGCCAGGGGGCGATCTCATCAGCCCCAGCATTTT.

This clonotype showed up just a few times. The chain combines TRBV12-3 or TRBV12-4 with TRBJ1-5; 7 nucleotides match TRBD1. The J segment lost 0 bases and the V segment lost 4 bases, leaving 9 bases of the junction unmatched. The CDR3 runs 17 residues. The DNA of the CDR3 is TGTGCCAGCAGTTGGGCGACAGGGCTGTATAGCAATCAGCCCCAGCATTTT. This translates into CASSWATGLYSNQPQHF.

This clonotype was picked up a small number of times. The rearrangement links TRBV4-1 to TRBJ1-3; D is unresolved. The V gene's germline CDR1 is MGHRA and CDR2 YSYEKL. The ends were cut back, 1 base at V and 0 bases at J, with 10 bases in the middle. The CDR3 has 16 residues. DNA for the CDR3: TGCGCCAGCAGCCAAGTGGAGGGTAACTCTGGAAACACCATATATTTT. Its protein is CASSQVEGNSGNTIYF.

The chain's CDR3 is CASIDQGGYTF. DNA of the CDR3: TGTGCCAGCATTGACCAGGGCGGCTACACCTTC. The chain has TRBV2 and TRBJ1-2; the D gene is possibly TRBD1 (5 bases). The CDR3 is 11 residues long. Germline CDR1 SNHLY, CDR2 FYNNEI. V was pared by 7 bases and J by 8 bases, with 11 bases between.

This clonotype was seen ten or more times. The V gene is TRBV7-2, the J gene TRBJ1-2; D call uncertain. CDR3 length: 17 residues. The ends were cut back, 3 bases at V and 0 bases at J, with 17 bases in the middle. Germline V gives CDR1 SGHTA, CDR2 FQGNSA. CDR3 DNA: TGTGCCAGCAGCTTCCTAGACTCCAATTCAGCTAACTATGGCTACACCTTC. Translation: CASSFLDSNSANYGYTF.

V usage is TRBV12-3 or TRBV12-4 and J usage is TRBJ1-3; unclear D gene. This CDR3 region has 12 residues. Trimming shortened V by 2 bases and J by 4 bases, and 3 bases separated the two germline ends. CDR3 bases: TGTGCCAGCAGTTTAAACGGAAACACCATATATTTT. As protein: CASSLNGNTIYF.

This chain connects TRBV3-1 to TRBJ2-7; the D gene could be TRBD1 or TRBD2 (6 bases each). Trimming removed 0 bases at V and 7 bases at J, with 19 bases between. CDR1 and CDR2 from the germline V gene are LGHDT and YNNKEL (reference sequence). The CDR3 consists of 16 residues. CDR3 DNA sequence: TGTGCCAGCAGCCAAGATGGACCGGGACATGCGGGGGAGCAGTACTTC. Encoded protein: CASSQDGPGHAGEQYF.

This clonotype was detected ten times or more. The chain carries TRBV7-6 and TRBJ2-7, with D unclear. V was clipped by 5 bases and J by 2 bases, with 10 bases between them. Germline V gene lookup returns CDR1 SGHVS and CDR2 FNYEAQ. CDR3 length: 13 residues. Here the CDR3 DNA reads TGTGCCAGCAGCATCCTCAGCACCTACGAGCAGTACTTC. Translating it yields CASSILSTYEQYF. The variable domain in full, with the rest retrieved from reference TRBV7-6 and TRBJ2-7, is GAGVSQSPRYKVTKRGQDVALRCDPISGHVSLYWYRQALGQGPEFLTYFNYEAQQDKSGLPNDRFSAERPEGSISTLTIQRTEQRDSAMYRCASSILSTYEQYFGPGTRLTVT.